This T cell receptor (beta chain) was obtained from a study of cytomegalovirus exposure and HLA in healthy donors. Trimming cost V 3 bases and J 4 bases; bases outside gene matches: 4. Germline values: CDR1 SGHRS, CDR2 YFSETQ. This CDR3 comprises 14 residues. About this clone: Other DNA sequences in this specimen translate into the identical CDR3.

Libraries were prepared by immunoSEQ multiplex PCR; TCRdb keeps only in-frame clonotypes and omits some of them. The repertoire holds a few hundred thousand clones, with approximately 86% as singletons. The TCR was taken from a woman aged 18 to 35 in good health and CMV-seronegative. The sequencing input was PBMCs. The rearrangement uses TRBV5-1 and TRBJ2-5, with 9 bases matching TRBD1. The CDR3 sequence: CASSSGQGRETQYF. The CDR3 DNA sequence: TGCGCCAGCAGCTCAGGACAGGGGCGAGAGACCCAGTACTTC.